The clone carrying this T cell receptor beta chain has a count of ten or more. Its antigen is currently unknown. RNA transcripts provided the source from which TCR beta CDR3 regions were amplified. Initially, a first-round RT-PCR of the TCR CDR3 employed the HTBI primer set. TCRdb redid the calling of the multiplex PCR reads with MiXCR, one entry per CDR3 protein. This sample carries more than 300,000 distinct CDR3 sequences, roughly 15% of them seen once, and the ten largest clones take about 19%. These data originate in a study of T cells in Graves' hyperthyroidism and ophthalmopathy. Findings of the study overall: Most thyroid clonotypes that were expanded above 0.001 also turned up in blood.

The TCR originated in a woman aged 25-40 years with Graves' ophthalmopathy. Specimen: blood.

The CDR3 sequence is CASSSRWGGRSTDTQYF. The CDR3 DNA is TGTGCCAGCAGCTCCCGTTGGGGGGGAAGATCCACAGATACGCAGTATTTT. V is TRBV7-2 and J is TRBJ2-3; 7 bases fit TRBD2. Germline V gene sequence: CDR1 SGHTA, CDR2 FQGNSA. This CDR3 has 17 amino acids. V lost 4 bases, J lost 2 bases, and 12 bases stayed unmatched.